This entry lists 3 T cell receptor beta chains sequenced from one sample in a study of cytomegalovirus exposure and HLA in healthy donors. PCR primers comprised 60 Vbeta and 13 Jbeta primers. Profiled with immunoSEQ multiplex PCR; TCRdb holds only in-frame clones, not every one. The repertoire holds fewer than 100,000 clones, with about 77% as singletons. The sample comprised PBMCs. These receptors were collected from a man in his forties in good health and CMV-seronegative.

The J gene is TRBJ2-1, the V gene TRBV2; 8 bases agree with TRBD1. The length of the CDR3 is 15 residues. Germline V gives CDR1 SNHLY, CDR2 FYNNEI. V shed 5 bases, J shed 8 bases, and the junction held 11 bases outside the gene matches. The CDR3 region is CASSTGGTFRDEQFF. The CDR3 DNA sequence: TGTGCCAGCAGTACAGGGGGGACTTTCCGCGATGAGCAGTTCTTC.

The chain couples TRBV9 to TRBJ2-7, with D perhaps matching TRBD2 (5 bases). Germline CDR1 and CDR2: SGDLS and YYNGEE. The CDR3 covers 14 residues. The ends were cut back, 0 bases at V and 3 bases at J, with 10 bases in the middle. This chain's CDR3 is CASSVAEGGYEQYF. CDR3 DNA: TGTGCCAGCAGCGTAGCGGAAGGAGGCTACGAGCAGTACTTC.

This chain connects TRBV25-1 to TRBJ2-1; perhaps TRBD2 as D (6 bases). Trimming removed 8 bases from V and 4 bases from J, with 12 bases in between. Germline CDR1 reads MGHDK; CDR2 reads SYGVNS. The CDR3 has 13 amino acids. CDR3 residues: CASWGLPYNEQFF. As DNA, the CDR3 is TGTGCCAGCTGGGGACTTCCTTACAATGAGCAGTTCTTC.